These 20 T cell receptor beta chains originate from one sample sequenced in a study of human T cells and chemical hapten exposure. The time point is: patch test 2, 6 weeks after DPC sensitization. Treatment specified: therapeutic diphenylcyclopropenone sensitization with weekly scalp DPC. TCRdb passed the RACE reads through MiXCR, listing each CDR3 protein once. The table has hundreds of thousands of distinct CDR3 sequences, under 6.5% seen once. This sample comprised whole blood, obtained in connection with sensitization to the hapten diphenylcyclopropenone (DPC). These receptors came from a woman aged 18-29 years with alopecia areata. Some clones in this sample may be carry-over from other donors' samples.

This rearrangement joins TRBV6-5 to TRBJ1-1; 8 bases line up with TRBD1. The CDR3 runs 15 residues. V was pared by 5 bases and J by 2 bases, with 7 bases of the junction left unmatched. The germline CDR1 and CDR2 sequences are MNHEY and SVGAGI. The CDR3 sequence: CASSNAGTGNTEAFF. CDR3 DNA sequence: TGTGCCAGCAGTAATGCGGGGACAGGTAACACTGAAGCTTTCTTT.

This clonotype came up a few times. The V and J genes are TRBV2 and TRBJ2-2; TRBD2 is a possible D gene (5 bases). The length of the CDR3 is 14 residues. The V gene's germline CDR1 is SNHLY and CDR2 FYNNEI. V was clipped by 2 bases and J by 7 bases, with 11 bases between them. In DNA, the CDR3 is TGTGCCAGCAGTGAACAACGAGGGAACGGGGAGCTGTTTTTT. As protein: CASSEQRGNGELFF.

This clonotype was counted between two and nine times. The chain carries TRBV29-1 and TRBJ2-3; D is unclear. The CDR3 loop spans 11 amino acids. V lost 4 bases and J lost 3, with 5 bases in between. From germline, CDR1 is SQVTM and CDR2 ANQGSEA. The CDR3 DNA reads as TGCAGCGTTGGTCCTACAGATACGCAGTATTTT. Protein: CSVGPTDTQYF.

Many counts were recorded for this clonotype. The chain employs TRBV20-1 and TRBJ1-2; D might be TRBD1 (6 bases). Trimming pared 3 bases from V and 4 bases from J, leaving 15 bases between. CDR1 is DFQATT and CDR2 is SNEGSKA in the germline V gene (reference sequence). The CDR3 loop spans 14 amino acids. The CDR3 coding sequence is TGCAGTGCTAGTGGGGACACGCTGGTCTATGGCTACACCTTC. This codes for CSASGDTLVYGYTF.

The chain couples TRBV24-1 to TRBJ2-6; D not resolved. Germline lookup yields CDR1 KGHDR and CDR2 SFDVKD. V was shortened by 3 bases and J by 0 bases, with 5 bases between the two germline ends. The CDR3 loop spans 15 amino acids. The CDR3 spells CATSDSRSGANVLTF. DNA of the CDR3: TGTGCCACCAGTGATAGCCGCTCTGGGGCCAACGTCCTGACTTTC.

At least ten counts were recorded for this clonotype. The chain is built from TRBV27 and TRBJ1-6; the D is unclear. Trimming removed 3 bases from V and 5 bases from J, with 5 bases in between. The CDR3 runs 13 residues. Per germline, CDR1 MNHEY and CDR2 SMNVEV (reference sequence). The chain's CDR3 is CASSLVDNSPLHF. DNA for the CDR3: TGTGCCAGCAGTTTGGTTGATAATTCACCCCTCCACTTT.

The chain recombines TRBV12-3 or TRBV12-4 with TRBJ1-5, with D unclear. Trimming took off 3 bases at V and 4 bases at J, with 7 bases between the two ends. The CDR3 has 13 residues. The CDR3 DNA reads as TGTGCCAGCAGTTTTGAAACAAATCAGCCCCAGCATTTT. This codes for CASSFETNQPQHF.

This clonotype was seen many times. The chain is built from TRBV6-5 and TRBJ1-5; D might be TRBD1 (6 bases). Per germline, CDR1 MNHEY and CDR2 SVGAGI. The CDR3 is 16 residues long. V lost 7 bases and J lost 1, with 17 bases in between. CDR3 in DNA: TGTGCCAGCACCCTACAGGGAGGCCGAAGCAATCAGCCCCAGCATTTT. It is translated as CASTLQGGRSNQPQHF.

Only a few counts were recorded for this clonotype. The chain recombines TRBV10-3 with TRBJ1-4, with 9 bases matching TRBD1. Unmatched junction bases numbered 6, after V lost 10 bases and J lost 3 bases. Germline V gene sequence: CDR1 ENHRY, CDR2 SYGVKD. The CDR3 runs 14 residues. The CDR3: CATTGGFSNEKLFF. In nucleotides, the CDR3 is TGTGCCACCACAGGGGGCTTTTCTAATGAAAAACTGTTTTTT.

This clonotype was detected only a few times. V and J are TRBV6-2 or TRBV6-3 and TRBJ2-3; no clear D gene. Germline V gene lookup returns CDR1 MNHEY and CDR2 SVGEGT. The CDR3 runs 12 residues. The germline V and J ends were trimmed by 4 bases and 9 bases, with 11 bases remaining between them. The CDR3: CASSLQLQTQYF. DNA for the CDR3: TGTGCCAGCAGTTTACAACTCCAAACGCAGTATTTT.

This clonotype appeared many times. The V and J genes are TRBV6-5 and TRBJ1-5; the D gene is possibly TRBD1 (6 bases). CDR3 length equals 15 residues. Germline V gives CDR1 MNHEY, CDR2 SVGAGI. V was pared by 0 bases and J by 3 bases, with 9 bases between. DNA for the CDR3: TGTGCCAGCAGTTACTCCGGACAGTTCAATCAGCCCCAGCATTTT. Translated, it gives CASSYSGQFNQPQHF.

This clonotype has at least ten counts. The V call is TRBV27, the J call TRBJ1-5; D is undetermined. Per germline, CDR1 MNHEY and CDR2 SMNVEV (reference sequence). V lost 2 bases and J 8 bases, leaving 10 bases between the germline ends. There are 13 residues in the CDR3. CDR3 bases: TGTGCCAGCAGTTTAGGCCAGTATGAGCCCCAGCATTTT. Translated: CASSLGQYEPQHF.

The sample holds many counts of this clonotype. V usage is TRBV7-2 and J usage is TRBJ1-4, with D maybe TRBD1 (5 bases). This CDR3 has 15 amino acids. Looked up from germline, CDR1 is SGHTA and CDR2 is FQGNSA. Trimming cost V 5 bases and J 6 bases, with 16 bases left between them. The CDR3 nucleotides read TGTGCCAGCAGCAAGATGGGGGTGCAGCATGAAAAACTGTTTTTT. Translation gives CASSKMGVQHEKLFF.

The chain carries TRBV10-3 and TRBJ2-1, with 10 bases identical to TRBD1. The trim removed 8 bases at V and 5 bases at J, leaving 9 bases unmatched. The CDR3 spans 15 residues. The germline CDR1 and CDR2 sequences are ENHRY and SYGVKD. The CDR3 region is CAISARQGADNEQFF. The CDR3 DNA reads TGTGCCATCTCGGCGAGACAGGGGGCGGACAATGAGCAGTTCTTC.

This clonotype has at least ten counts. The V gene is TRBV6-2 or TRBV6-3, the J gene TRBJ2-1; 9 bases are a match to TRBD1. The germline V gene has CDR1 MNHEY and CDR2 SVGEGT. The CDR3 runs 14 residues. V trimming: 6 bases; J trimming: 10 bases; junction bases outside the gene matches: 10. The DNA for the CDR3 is TGTGCCAGCAGACAACAACAGGGGGCTGGGGAGCAGTTCTTC. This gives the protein CASRQQQGAGEQFF.

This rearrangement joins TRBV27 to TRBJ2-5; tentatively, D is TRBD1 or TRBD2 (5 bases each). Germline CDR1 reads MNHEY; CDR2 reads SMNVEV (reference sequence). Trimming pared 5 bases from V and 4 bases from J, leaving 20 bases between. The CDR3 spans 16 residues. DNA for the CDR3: TGTGCCAGCAGTCCATCTCCGAGCCCAGGGAGAGAGACCCAGTACTTC. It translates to CASSPSPSPGRETQYF.

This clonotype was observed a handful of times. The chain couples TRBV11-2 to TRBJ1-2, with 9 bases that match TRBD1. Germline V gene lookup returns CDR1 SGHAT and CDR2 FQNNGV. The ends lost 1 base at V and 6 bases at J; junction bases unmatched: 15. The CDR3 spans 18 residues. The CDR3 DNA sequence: TGTGCCAGCAGCTTAGGGACGGGACAGGGAAGTCTCAGAGATGGCTACACCTTC. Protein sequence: CASSLGTGQGSLRDGYTF.

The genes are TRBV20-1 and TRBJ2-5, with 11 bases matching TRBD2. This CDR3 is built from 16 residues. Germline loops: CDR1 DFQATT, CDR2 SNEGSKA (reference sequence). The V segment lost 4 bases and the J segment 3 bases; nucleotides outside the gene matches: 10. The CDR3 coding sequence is TGCAGTGCTACAGACTCCCTAGCGGGGGGAGAAGAGACCCAGTACTTC. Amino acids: CSATDSLAGGEETQYF.

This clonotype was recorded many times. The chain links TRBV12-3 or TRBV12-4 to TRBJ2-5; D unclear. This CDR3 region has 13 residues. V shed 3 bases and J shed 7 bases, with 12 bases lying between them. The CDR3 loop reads CASSFDVARTQYF. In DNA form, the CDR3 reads TGTGCCAGCAGTTTTGACGTAGCCAGGACCCAGTACTTC.

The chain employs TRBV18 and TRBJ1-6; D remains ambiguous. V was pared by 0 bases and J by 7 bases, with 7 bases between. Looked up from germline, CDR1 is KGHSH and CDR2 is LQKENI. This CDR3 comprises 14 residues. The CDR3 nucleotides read TGTGCCAGCTCACCACCGACGGGGAATTCACCCCTCCACTTT. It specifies CASSPPTGNSPLHF.